This is a list of T cell receptor beta chains from one sample in a study of T cell responses to AZD1222 COVID-19 vaccine. Clones were read by immunoSEQ multiplex PCR, and TCRdb kept only the in-frame ones, dropping some. The data contain about 150,000 clones, 94% of them singletons. Sequenced here: peripheral blood, sampled on day 0 of AZD1222 vaccination. All receptors come from an adult in good health. Both conserved end residues are part of each CDR3. Each record gives: D gene, clone size, V gene, J gene, CDR3 protein, CDR3 DNA. D genes are given only for firm matches. Only part of the rows carry a size: once, few, many, or a class if the clone is expanded.

>NA|NA|TRBV5-6|TRBJ2-1
CASSFTGSRGRNRQFF
TGTGCCAGCAGCTTCACTGGTAGCCGTGGGCGGAATAGACAGTTCTTC
>TRBD1|NA|TRBV6-5|TRBJ2-3
CASSPGGGTDTQYF
TGTGCCAGCAGCCCAGGGGGCGGGACAGATACGCAGTATTTT
>NA|few|TRBV4-3|TRBJ2-3
CASSPGKGGNTDTQYF
TGCGCCAGCAGCCCCGGGAAGGGTGGGAACACAGATACGCAGTATTTT
>NA|once|TRBV2|TRBJ2-4
CASRAASLKNIQYF
TGTGCCAGCAGGGCGGCTAGCCTAAAAAACATTCAGTACTTC
>NA|NA|TRBV2|TRBJ1-3
CASSERGVRAGNTIYF
TGTGCCAGCAGTGAGCGGGGCGTGCGGGCTGGAAACACCATATATTTT
>NA|NA|TRBV6-5|TRBJ2-5
CASSYSGPTVQETQYF
TGTGCCAGCAGTTACTCGGGGCCGACAGTCCAAGAGACCCAGTACTTC
>TRBD1|NA|TRBV9|TRBJ1-2
CASSVDPGGRIGYTF
TGTGCCAGCAGCGTAGATCCAGGGGGCAGGATTGGCTACACCTTC
>NA|NA|TRBV27|TRBJ1-1
CASSLWSGKNTEAFF
TGTGCCAGCAGTTTATGGTCAGGGAAGAACACTGAAGCTTTCTTT
>NA|NA|TRBV5-4|TRBJ1-2
CASSLGNLNYGYTF
TGTGCCAGCAGCTTAGGGAACCTTAACTATGGCTACACCTTC
>TRBD1|NA|TRBV9|TRBJ1-2
CASSEGRTGDGYTF
TGTGCCAGCAGCGAGGGGAGGACAGGGGATGGCTACACCTTC
>NA|once|TRBV7-2|TRBJ2-3
CASSPAATSTDTQYF
TGTGCCAGCAGCCCAGCGGCTACTAGCACAGATACGCAGTATTTT
>NA|NA|TRBV5-1|TRBJ2-5
CASSTGGPQETQYF
TGCGCCAGCAGCACCGGAGGACCTCAAGAGACCCAGTACTTC
>NA|few|TRBV7-9|TRBJ1-2
CASSDTMGFAIGYTF
TGTGCCAGCAGCGATACCATGGGGTTTGCGATTGGCTACACCTTC
>NA|NA|TRBV19|TRBJ1-2
CASSIGATTGGYTF
TGTGCCAGTAGTATAGGAGCGACCACCGGGGGCTACACCTTC
>NA|NA|TRBV19|TRBJ1-5
CASSSRDPFPDQPQHF
TGTGCCAGTAGTAGCCGGGATCCCTTTCCCGATCAGCCCCAGCATTTT
>NA|once|TRBV6-5|TRBJ1-3
CASRSEHSGNTIYF
TGTGCCAGTCGCAGCGAGCACTCTGGAAACACCATATATTTT
>TRBD1|NA|TRBV7-2|TRBJ2-3
CASSQSTGITDTQYF
TGTGCCAGCAGCCAATCGACAGGGATCACAGATACGCAGTATTTT
>TRBD2|NA|TRBV5-6|TRBJ2-3
CASSFRTSSVPSTDTQYF
TGTGCCAGCAGCTTCAGGACTAGCTCCGTTCCTAGCACAGATACGCAGTATTTT
>NA|NA|TRBV19|TRBJ2-2
CATERATGELFF
TGTGCCACCGAACGGGCCACCGGGGAGCTGTTTTTT
>TRBD2|NA|TRBV9|TRBJ2-1
CARPPTGTSGSPLYNEQFF
TGTGCCAGGCCCCCCACCGGGACTAGCGGGAGCCCGCTGTACAATGAGCAGTTCTTC
>TRBD2|NA|TRBV5-4|TRBJ2-5
CASSLLAGQETQYF
TGTGCCAGCAGCTTACTAGCGGGCCAAGAGACCCAGTACTTC
>NA|NA|TRBV5-4|TRBJ2-5
CASSRPGLQETQYF
TGTGCCAGCAGCAGACCGGGACTGCAAGAGACCCAGTACTTC
>NA|NA|TRBV9|TRBJ1-2
CASSGQTRYGYTF
TGTGCCAGCAGCGGACAGACCCGGTATGGCTACACCTTC
>NA|NA|TRBV19|TRBJ1-2
CASSMEEPLLYGYTF
TGTGCCAGTAGTATGGAGGAGCCACTACTCTATGGCTACACCTTC
>TRBD1|NA|TRBV28|TRBJ1-4
CASSLFPGGETNEKLFF
TGTGCCAGCAGTTTATTCCCAGGGGGCGAAACTAATGAAAAACTGTTTTTT
>NA|NA|TRBV2|TRBJ1-5
CASSEIMGNQPQHF
TGTGCCAGCAGTGAGATCATGGGGAATCAGCCCCAGCATTTT
>TRBD1|NA|TRBV9|TRBJ2-1
CASGTGQDNEQFF
TGTGCCAGCGGGACGGGACAGGACAATGAGCAGTTCTTC
>NA|once|TRBV5-4|TRBJ1-1
CASSFGGTEAFF
TGTGCCAGCAGCTTCGGGGGGACTGAAGCTTTCTTT
>NA|NA|TRBV5-1|TRBJ1-4
CASSLEQGMEKLFF
TGCGCCAGCAGCTTGGAGCAGGGAATGGAAAAACTGTTTTTT
>TRBD1|NA|TRBV4-1|TRBJ1-2
CASSQRTGSPYGYTF
TGCGCCAGCAGCCAAAGGACAGGCAGTCCTTATGGCTACACCTTC
>NA|NA|TRBV9|TRBJ2-3
CASSVETGGGTDTQYF
TGTGCCAGCAGCGTGGAGACAGGAGGAGGGACAGATACGCAGTATTTT
>NA|NA|TRBV19|TRBJ1-5
CASSTLERARSPQPQHF
TGTGCCAGTAGTACCCTAGAGAGGGCCCGATCCCCTCAGCCCCAGCATTTT
>NA|NA|TRBV6-5|TRBJ1-1
CASKKQGTNTEAFF
TGTGCCAGCAAAAAACAAGGAACAAACACTGAAGCTTTCTTT
>TRBD2|NA|TRBV5-1|TRBJ2-5
CASSSNPGLDFETQYF
TGCGCCAGCAGCAGTAACCCGGGACTAGATTTCGAGACCCAGTACTTC
>NA|NA|TRBV23-1|TRBJ2-6
CASSQSPDRDGNVLTF
TGCGCCAGCAGTCAATCGCCGGATAGGGACGGCAACGTCCTGACTTTC
>TRBD1|NA|TRBV27|TRBJ1-5
CASSVGQSNQPQHF
TGTGCCAGCAGTGTGGGACAGTCCAATCAGCCCCAGCATTTT
>TRBD2|NA|TRBV7-2|TRBJ2-3
CASSLGLAGKNTQYF
TGTGCCAGCAGCCTGGGACTAGCGGGAAAAAATACGCAGTATTTT
>TRBD1|NA|TRBV19|TRBJ2-3
CASSDRQGITDTQYF
TGTGCCAGTAGTGACCGACAGGGAATAACAGATACGCAGTATTTT
>NA|NA|TRBV6-5|TRBJ1-3
CASSYMRAGNTIYF
TGTGCCAGCAGTTACATGAGGGCTGGAAACACCATATATTTT
>NA|NA|TRBV5-4|TRBJ2-5
CASTLAPGGETQYF
TGTGCCAGCACCCTCGCACCAGGAGGAGAGACCCAGTACTTC
>NA|NA|TRBV6-5|TRBJ2-6
CALNEVPGANVLTF
TGTGCCTTAAACGAAGTCCCTGGGGCCAACGTCCTGACTTTC
>NA|once|TRBV20-1|TRBJ1-2
CSADQEDGYTF
TGCAGTGCTGATCAAGAAGATGGCTACACCTTC
>NA|NA|TRBV28|TRBJ1-1
CASSLLVTEAFF
TGTGCCAGCAGTTTGTTGGTGACAGAAGCTTTCTTT
>NA|NA|TRBV5-4|TRBJ1-1
CASGTDMNTEAFF
TGTGCCAGCGGTACAGATATGAACACTGAAGCTTTCTTT
>TRBD1|NA|TRBV19|TRBJ1-6
CASSISRTGNSPLHF
TGTGCCAGTAGTATTTCGAGGACAGGAAATTCACCCCTCCACTTT
>NA|NA|TRBV3-1/TRBV3-2|TRBJ1-1
CASSHRQTNTEAFF
TGTGCCAGCAGCCATAGGCAAACGAACACTGAAGCTTTCTTT